This TCR beta chain was captured in a study of T cells in Graves' hyperthyroidism and ophthalmopathy (dated by TCRdb to the late 2010s). With regard to the full study: A discovery cohort of roughly 96 patients, about 44 with Graves' ophthalmopathy and roughly 59 with stable Graves' hyperthyroidism, was used to find distinguishing TCR V-J signatures. Prospective prediction of ophthalmopathy was tested in an independent validation cohort of fewer than 20 hyperthyroidism patients and approximately 17 patients who later progressed to ophthalmopathy. For training and testing, the 100 or so patients in the discovery cohort were randomly divided in a 7:3 ratio. In addition, the study compared T-cell repertoires in thyroid tissue and in blood from about 6 Graves' hyperthyroidism patients. After sampling, hyperthyroidism patients received methimazole starting at 30 mg daily, and ophthalmopathy patients received high-dose intravenous methylprednisolone. According to the paper, TCR Vbeta CDR3 sequencing was carried out on 135 peripheral blood samples, which came from some 41 ophthalmopathy, about 75 hyperthyroidism and roughly 17 progressor patients.

The CDR3 starts with the cysteine, ends with the phenylalanine, and has 15 residues. The kept DNA is CDR3 alone, 45 bases in frame from the first base. The germline ends are 21 bases apart after V is trimmed by 10 bases and J by 3 bases. In the germline V gene, CDR1 corresponds to ENHRY and CDR2 to SYGVKD. This clonotype was recorded a few times. Its antigen remains undetermined. No clone much larger than this one lies a single base away; base qualities are absent. TCR beta CDR3 regions were amplified from RNA transcripts. The TCR CDR3 was subjected to a first round of RT-PCR using the HTBI primer set and the Qiagen OneStep RT-PCR kit. The libraries were constructed in a second round of multiplex PCR and then size-selected and purified. Libraries were sequenced paired-end with 100 bp reads on an Illumina HiSeq2000. The paper's data handling went like this. Raw data were processed with SOAPnuke, discarding reads with adapters, uncalled bases, mean Phred below 15, or no exact constant-primer or identifier match. COPE v1.2.5 was used to merge the high-quality paired reads, and each unique nucleotide sequence was defined as a clonotype. Clonotypes were aligned to IMGT TRBV, TRBD and TRBJ reference segments using MiTCR v1.1. The analysis included only V-J combinations with a frequency above 0.0001, which together covered over 98% of the repertoires. The TCS score was defined as the ratio of F50 (clonal expansion) to E x V (chaos), calculated using BLOSUM62-based TCRdist between CDR3 peptides within each V-J. Welch's t-statistics and random forest reduced approximately 520 V-J features to 13, which were used in a naive Bayes classifier (R e1071). In-frame beta chains were kept once TCRdb had trimmed the public reads at Q25 with fastp and called clones with MiXCR. Each record represents a unique CDR3 protein, reported with the most common genes and DNA among its rows. The V and J calls and clone size are TCRdb's, not the authors'. This sample lists 600,000 or so distinct CDR3 sequences; around 42% were detected once. Clones ranked in the top ten supply 8.2% of the sample.

Findings and caveats that apply to the study as a whole: A 13 V-J signature model separated ophthalmopathy from stable hyperthyroidism, with approximately 86% sensitivity and 81% to 82% specificity in cross-validation and 80%/75% in testing. During validation, the model predicted progression to ophthalmopathy a median of approximately 6.5 months ahead of onset, with more than 60% sensitivity and 72.22% specificity. Most expanded thyroid clonotypes (frequency above 0.001) were also detected in blood, a finding suggesting that blood repertoires may reflect thyroid immune responses. No statistical method was used to fix the sample size in advance, and group allocation was not hidden from the investigators.

Stable Graves' hyperthyroidism was defined as no progression to ophthalmopathy during 18 months of follow-up. Hyperthyroidism patients were newly diagnosed, had a disease duration of under 2 months, and were aged 18 to 65 years. The study excluded patients with uncontrolled infections, other autoimmune diseases, pregnancy or lactation. Clinical symptoms, serum thyroxine and TRAb, thyroid ultrasound, and orbital computed tomography formed the basis for the diagnoses. Total RNA was extracted with Trizol reagent, and quality was checked on an Agilent 2100 Bioanalyzer. This sequence uses TRBV10-3 and TRBJ1-2; a tentative D call is TRBD1 (5 bases match). This TCR derives from a young woman with Graves' hyperthyroidism. Donor details come from another sample of the same person, matched by shared clones. The sample was peripheral blood or thyroid tissue (not recorded which). The sequenced DNA: TGTGCCAGCACCCGCACGAGGGGATCTCACTATGGCTACACCTTC. Translated, this gives CASTRTRGSHYGYTF.